This entry describes one TCR beta chain. Its target is not known. The data are from a study of cytomegalovirus exposure and HLA in healthy donors. Findings and caveats of the study: Cytomegalovirus-associated TCR beta chains were listed, numbering some 170. Being indistinguishable, some V segments were excluded, TRBV6-2 and TRBV6-3 among them.

Trimming took 0 bases from V and 0 from J, leaving 10 bases between them. The CDR3 is 16 amino acids. Germline loops: CDR1 MNHEY, CDR2 SVGAGI. Researchers ran the PCR with 60 Vbeta and 13 Jbeta primers. Data came from immunoSEQ multiplex PCR; TCRdb stores just in-frame clones and leaves some out. The data contain some 170,000 clones, around 88% of them singletons. Sequenced material: PBMCs. The chain recombines TRBV6-5 with TRBJ2-3; D gene ambiguous. This sequence originates from a woman aged 25-40 years in good health and CMV-seronegative. CDR3 loop: CASSYSSGLSTDTQYF. CDR3 coding DNA: TGTGCCAGCAGTTACTCATCTGGGCTTAGCACAGATACGCAGTATTTT.